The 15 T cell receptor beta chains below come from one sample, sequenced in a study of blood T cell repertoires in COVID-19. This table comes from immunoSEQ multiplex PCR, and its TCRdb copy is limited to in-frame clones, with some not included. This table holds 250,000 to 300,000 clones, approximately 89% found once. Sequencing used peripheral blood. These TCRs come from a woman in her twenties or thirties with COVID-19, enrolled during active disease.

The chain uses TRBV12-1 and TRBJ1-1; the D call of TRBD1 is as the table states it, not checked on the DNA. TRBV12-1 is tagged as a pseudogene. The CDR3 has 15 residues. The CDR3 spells CASSWSRDRGTEAFF. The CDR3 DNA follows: TGTGCCAGCAGCTGGAGCCGTGACAGGGGTACTGAAGCTTTCTTT.

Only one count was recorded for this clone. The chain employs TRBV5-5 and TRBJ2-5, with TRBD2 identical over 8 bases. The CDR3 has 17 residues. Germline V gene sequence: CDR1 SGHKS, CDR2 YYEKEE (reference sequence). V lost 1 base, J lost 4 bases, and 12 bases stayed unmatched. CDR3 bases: TGTGCCAGCAGCTTGTCGGGAAGCGGGGGCGGGCTAGAGACCCAGTACTTC. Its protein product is CASSLSGSGGGLETQYF.

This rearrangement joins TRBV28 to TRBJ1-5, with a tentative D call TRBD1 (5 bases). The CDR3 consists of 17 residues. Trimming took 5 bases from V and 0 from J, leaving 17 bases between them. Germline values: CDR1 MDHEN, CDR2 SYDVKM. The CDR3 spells CASSPPGEIYSNQPQHF. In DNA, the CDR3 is TGTGCCAGCAGTCCGCCGGGGGAGATTTATAGCAATCAGCCCCAGCATTTT.

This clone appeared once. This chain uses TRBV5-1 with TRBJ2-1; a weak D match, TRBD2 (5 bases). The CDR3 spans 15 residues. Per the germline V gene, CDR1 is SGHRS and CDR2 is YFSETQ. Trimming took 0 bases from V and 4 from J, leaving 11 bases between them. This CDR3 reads CASSLASTRYNEQFF. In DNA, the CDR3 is TGCGCCAGCAGCTTGGCGTCTACTAGGTACAATGAGCAGTTCTTC.

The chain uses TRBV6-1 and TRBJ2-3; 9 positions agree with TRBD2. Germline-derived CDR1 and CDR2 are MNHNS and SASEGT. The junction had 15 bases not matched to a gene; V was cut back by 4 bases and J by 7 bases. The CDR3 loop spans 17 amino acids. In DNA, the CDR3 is TGTGCCAGCAGTGCCCGGGGGCGAGCGGGAGGTGTATATACGCAGTATTTT. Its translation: CASSARGRAGGVYTQYF.

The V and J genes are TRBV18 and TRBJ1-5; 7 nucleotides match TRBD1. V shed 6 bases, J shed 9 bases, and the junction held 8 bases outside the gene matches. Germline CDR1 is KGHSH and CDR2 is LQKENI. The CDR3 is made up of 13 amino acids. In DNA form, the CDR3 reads TGTGCCAGCTCCGGGACAGCCGGGGGGCCCCAGCATTTT. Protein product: CASSGTAGGPQHF.

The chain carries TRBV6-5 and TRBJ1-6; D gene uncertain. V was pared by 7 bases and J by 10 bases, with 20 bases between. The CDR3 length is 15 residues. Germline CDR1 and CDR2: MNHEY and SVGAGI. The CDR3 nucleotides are TGTGCCAGCAAAAGCACGACCGGTGCAGGCTCACCCCTCCACTTT. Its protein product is CASKSTTGAGSPLHF.

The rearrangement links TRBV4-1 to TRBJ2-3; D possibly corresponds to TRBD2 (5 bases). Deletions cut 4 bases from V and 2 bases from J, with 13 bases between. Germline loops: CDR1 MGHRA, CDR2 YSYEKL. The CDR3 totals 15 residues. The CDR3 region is CASSPRVRATDTQYF. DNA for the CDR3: TGCGCCAGCAGCCCCCGGGTGAGGGCCACAGATACGCAGTATTTT.

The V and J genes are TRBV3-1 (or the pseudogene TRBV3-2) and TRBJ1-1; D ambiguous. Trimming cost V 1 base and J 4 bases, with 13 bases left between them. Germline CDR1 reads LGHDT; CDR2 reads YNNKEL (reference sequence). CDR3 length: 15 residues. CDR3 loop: CASSQGLGGLTEAFF. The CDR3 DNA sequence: TGTGCCAGCAGCCAAGGACTGGGAGGTCTCACTGAAGCTTTCTTT.

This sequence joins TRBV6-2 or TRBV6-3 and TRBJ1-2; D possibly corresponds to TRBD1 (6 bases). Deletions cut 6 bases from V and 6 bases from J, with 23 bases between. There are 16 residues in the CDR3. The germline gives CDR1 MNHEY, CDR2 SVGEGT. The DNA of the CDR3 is TGTGCCAGCAGCCACCCGCACCTACAGGGAGTAGATGGCTACACCTTC. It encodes CASSHPHLQGVDGYTF.

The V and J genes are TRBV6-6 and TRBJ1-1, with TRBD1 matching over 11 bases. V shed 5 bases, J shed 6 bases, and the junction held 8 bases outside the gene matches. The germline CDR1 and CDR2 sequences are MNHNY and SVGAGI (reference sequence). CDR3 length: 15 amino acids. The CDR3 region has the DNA TGTGCCAGCAGTGCCCGGGACAGGGGGAAGGCTGAAGCTTTCTTT. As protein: CASSARDRGKAEAFF.

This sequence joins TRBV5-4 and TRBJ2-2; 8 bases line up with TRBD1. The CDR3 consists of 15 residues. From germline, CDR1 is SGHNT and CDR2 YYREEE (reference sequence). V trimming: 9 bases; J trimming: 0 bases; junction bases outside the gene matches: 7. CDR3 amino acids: CATSSDRANTGELFF. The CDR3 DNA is TGTGCCACCTCGTCGGACAGGGCGAACACCGGGGAGCTGTTTTTT.

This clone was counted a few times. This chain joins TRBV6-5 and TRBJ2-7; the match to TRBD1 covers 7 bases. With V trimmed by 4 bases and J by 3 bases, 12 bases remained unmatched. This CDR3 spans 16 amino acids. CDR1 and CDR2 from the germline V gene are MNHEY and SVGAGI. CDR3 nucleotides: TGTGCCAGCAGTTTCGCCTTACAGGGGAATTACTACGAGCAGTACTTC. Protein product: CASSFALQGNYYEQYF.

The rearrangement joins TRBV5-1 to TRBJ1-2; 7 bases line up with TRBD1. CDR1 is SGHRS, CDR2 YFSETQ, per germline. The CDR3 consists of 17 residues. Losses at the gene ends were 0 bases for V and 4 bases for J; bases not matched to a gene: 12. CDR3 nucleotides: TGCGCCAGCAGCTTGGATGGGGACAGCGGATTAGTCTATGGCTACACCTTC. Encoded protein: CASSLDGDSGLVYGYTF.

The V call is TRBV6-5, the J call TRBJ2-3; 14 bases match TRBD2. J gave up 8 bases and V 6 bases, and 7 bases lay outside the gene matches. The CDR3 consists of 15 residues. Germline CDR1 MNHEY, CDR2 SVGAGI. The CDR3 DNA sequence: TGTGCCAGCAGCCCGGGACTAGCGGGGGTTGGTACGCAGTATTTT. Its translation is CASSPGLAGVGTQYF.